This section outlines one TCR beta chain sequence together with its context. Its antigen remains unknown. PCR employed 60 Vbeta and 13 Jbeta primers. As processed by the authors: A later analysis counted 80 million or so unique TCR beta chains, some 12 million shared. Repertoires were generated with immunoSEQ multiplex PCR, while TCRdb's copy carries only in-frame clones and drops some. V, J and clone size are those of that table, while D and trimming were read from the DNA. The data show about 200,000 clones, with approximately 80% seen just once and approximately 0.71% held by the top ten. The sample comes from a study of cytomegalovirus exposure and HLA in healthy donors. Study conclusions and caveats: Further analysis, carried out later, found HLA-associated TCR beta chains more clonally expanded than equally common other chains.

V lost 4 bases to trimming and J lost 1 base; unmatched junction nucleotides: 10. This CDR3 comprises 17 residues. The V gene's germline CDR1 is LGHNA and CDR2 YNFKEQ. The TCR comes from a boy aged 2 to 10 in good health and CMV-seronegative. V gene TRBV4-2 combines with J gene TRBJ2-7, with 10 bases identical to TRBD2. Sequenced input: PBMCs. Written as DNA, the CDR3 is TGTGCCAGCAGCCCGCATACTAGCGGGGCCCCTTCCTACGAGCAGTACTTC. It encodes CASSPHTSGAPSYEQYF.